One sample yielded the 32 T cell receptor beta chains listed below, sequenced in a study of blood T cell repertoires in COVID-19. TCRdb's copy holds only in-frame clones and misses some; the assay was immunoSEQ multiplex PCR. This table holds over 60,000 clones, 85% to 90% found once. What was sequenced was peripheral blood. All receptors derive from a man in his sixties or seventies with active or convalescent COVID-19.

Here the CDR3 DNA reads TGTGCCAGCAGCTTAACGGGAGGCACAGATACGCAGTATTTT. Its translation: CASSLTGGTDTQYF. The V call is TRBV7-9, the J call TRBJ2-3, with D possibly being TRBD2 (6 bases). Trimming removed 2 bases from V and 1 base from J, with 7 bases in between. This CDR3 contains 14 residues. Germline CDR1 and CDR2: SEHNR and FQNEAQ (reference sequence).

This clone was seen once. The chain is built from TRBV6-1 and TRBJ2-2; TRBD2 matches at 13 bases. Losses at the gene ends were 2 bases for V and 2 bases for J; bases not matched to a gene: 5. There are 18 residues in the CDR3. Germline V gene lookup returns CDR1 MNHNS and CDR2 SASEGT. The CDR3 DNA reads TGTGCCAGCAGTGAATTGGGACTAGCGGGACGCAACACCGGGGAGCTGTTTTTT. Amino acid sequence: CASSELGLAGRNTGELFF.

This clone showed up just a few times. This chain connects TRBV6-4 to TRBJ1-5; TRBD1 agrees at 12 bases. The V segment lost 6 bases and the J segment 0 bases; nucleotides outside the gene matches: 12. This CDR3 has 19 residues. Germline-derived CDR1 and CDR2 are MRHNA and SNTAGT. CDR3 protein: CASRTWDRDRGHSNQPQHF. The DNA of the CDR3 is TGTGCCAGCAGGACCTGGGATAGGGACAGGGGGCATAGCAATCAGCCCCAGCATTTT.

The V call is TRBV19, the J call TRBJ2-1; tentatively, D is TRBD1 (5 bases). This CDR3 has 16 residues. The germline gives CDR1 LNHDA, CDR2 SQIVND (reference sequence). V was shortened by 5 bases and J by 3 bases, with 17 bases between the two germline ends. CDR3 DNA: TGTGCCAGTAGTGTGTCTTGGGGCCCTCGCTACAATGAGCAGTTCTTC. Translation gives CASSVSWGPRYNEQFF.

The rearrangement joins TRBV19 to TRBJ1-1; TRBD1 agrees at 7 bases. Looked up from germline, CDR1 is LNHDA and CDR2 is SQIVND (reference sequence). The junction had 9 bases not matched to a gene; V was cut back by 5 bases and J by 6 bases. The CDR3 runs to 14 residues. CDR3 in DNA: TGTGCCAGTAGTCCACGTCTTACAGGGGCTGAAGCTTTCTTT. As protein: CASSPRLTGAEAFF.

The chain has TRBV6-2 or TRBV6-3 and TRBJ1-1; the D is unclear. Germline values: CDR1 MNHEY, CDR2 SVGEGT. The CDR3 sequence is 13 residues long. V was cut by 6 bases and J by 2 bases, with 10 bases left in between. The CDR3 is CASSGDRNTEAFF. CDR3 in DNA: TGTGCCAGCAGCGGAGATCGAAACACTGAAGCTTTCTTT.

The chain recombines TRBV30 with TRBJ1-6; 7 bases align to TRBD1. The CDR3 is 15 amino acids. The V gene's germline CDR1 is GTSNPN and CDR2 SVGIG (reference sequence). V gave up 2 bases and J gave up 14 bases; unmatched junction bases: 15. The CDR3 here is CAWSPTGTATGALHF. For the CDR3, the DNA is TGTGCCTGGAGTCCAACCGGGACAGCCACCGGGGCCCTCCACTTT.

This clone was seen once. This chain connects TRBV5-1 to TRBJ2-1, with 7 bases that match TRBD2. This CDR3 is built from 15 residues. Germline CDR1 and CDR2: SGHRS and YFSETQ. The trim removed 4 bases at V and 0 bases at J, leaving 4 bases unmatched. Here the CDR3 DNA reads TGCGCCAGCAGCACTACTAGCGCCTCCTACAATGAGCAGTTCTTC. The encoded protein is CASSTTSASYNEQFF.

The V call is TRBV6-5, the J call TRBJ1-1, with 8 bases aligning to TRBD1. Germline V gene sequence: CDR1 MNHEY, CDR2 SVGAGI. The ends lost 4 bases at V and 6 bases at J; junction bases unmatched: 10. The CDR3 is made up of 15 amino acids. CDR3 protein: CASSSSDRAWAEAFF. In DNA form, the CDR3 reads TGTGCCAGCAGTTCCTCGGACAGGGCTTGGGCTGAAGCTTTCTTT.

This chain uses TRBV24-1 with TRBJ2-1, with D maybe TRBD2 (5 bases). The CDR3 is 13 residues long. CDR1 is KGHDR, CDR2 SFDVKD, per germline. The V end lost 5 bases, the J end lost 4 bases, and 8 bases lay between the germline ends. CDR3: CATSVGGYNEQFF. In DNA form, the CDR3 reads TGTGCCACCAGTGTTGGAGGTTACAATGAGCAGTTCTTC.

The gene calls are TRBV5-1 and TRBJ2-1; tentatively, D is TRBD1 (5 bases). Per germline, CDR1 SGHRS and CDR2 YFSETQ. This CDR3 has 12 residues. The V gene lost 4 bases and the J gene lost 6 bases, with 8 bases spanning the gap. CDR3 coding DNA: TGCGCCAGCAGCACAGGACCCAATGAGCAGTTCTTC. Its translation is CASSTGPNEQFF.

The chain employs TRBV7-2 and TRBJ2-2, with D perhaps matching TRBD1 (5 bases). The V and J ends lost 3 bases and 3 bases respectively, with 8 bases between them. This CDR3 has 14 residues. Germline V gene lookup returns CDR1 SGHTA and CDR2 FQGNSA. The DNA of the CDR3 is TGTGCCAGCAGCTTCGGACACTACACCGGGGAGCTGTTTTTT. Translation: CASSFGHYTGELFF.

The V and J genes are TRBV6-4 and TRBJ2-1; possibly TRBD1 for D (6 bases). Germline V gene sequence: CDR1 MRHNA, CDR2 SNTAGT. CDR3 size: 15 residues. Trimming took 0 bases from V and 3 from J, leaving 9 bases between them. This chain's CDR3 is CASSDSGRGYNEQFF. The CDR3 bases are TGTGCCAGCAGTGACTCGGGCAGGGGCTACAATGAGCAGTTCTTC.

The rearrangement links TRBV7-8 to TRBJ1-1; a weak D match, TRBD1 (6 bases). Trimming removed 2 bases from V and 3 bases from J, with 22 bases in between. Germline V gene data show CDR1 as SGHVS and CDR2 as FQNEAQ. The CDR3 is 18 amino acids. The CDR3 sequence is CASSLRQGYRTPDTEAFF. DNA of the CDR3: TGTGCCAGCAGCTTACGTCAGGGGTATCGGACCCCGGACACTGAAGCTTTCTTT.

The chain combines TRBV4-1 with TRBJ1-1, with 7 positions matching TRBD1. V dropped 0 bases and J dropped 1; count of bases not matched to a gene: 5. Germline-derived CDR1 and CDR2 are MGHRA and YSYEKL. CDR3 length: 16 residues. CDR3 in DNA: TGCGCCAGCAGCCAAGAAAACAGGGGAGGGAACACTGAAGCTTTCTTT. Protein sequence: CASSQENRGGNTEAFF.

The count of this clone is one. The rearrangement uses TRBV6-2 or TRBV6-3 and TRBJ2-2; possible D gene TRBD2, 6 bases. Germline V gene lookup returns CDR1 MNHEY and CDR2 SVGEGT. The length of the CDR3 is 15 residues. The V gene lost 3 bases and the J gene lost 7 bases, with 15 bases spanning the gap. The CDR3 loop reads CASSYRRDVVGELFF. The CDR3 DNA is TGTGCCAGCAGTTATAGGAGGGACGTCGTCGGGGAGCTGTTTTTT.

This clone was observed a single time. As DNA, the CDR3 is TGTGCCATCAGGGCCTTGCCCAGCACAGATACGCAGTATTTT. Residues: CAIRALPSTDTQYF. The chain is built from TRBV10-3 and TRBJ2-3; no reliable D call. Germline V gene sequence: CDR1 ENHRY, CDR2 SYGVKD. V was trimmed by 6 bases and J by 0 bases, leaving 10 bases between them. The CDR3 is made up of 14 amino acids.

This clone was seen only once. J is TRBJ1-2 and V is TRBV5-4; the D is unclear. CDR1 is SGHNT, CDR2 YYREEE, per germline (reference sequence). Trimming stripped 9 bases from V and 5 bases from J, with 11 bases between. This CDR3 spans 11 amino acids. The CDR3 nucleotides read TGTGCCACCTCGCTCGGGTATGGCTACACCTTC. It encodes CATSLGYGYTF.

Here the CDR3 reads CASDRGSYNEQFF. In DNA, the CDR3 is TGTGCCAGCGACCGGGGCTCCTACAATGAGCAGTTCTTC. The V gene is TRBV19, the J gene TRBJ2-1; tentative D call: TRBD2 (5 bases). Trimming stripped 9 bases from V and 0 bases from J, with 9 bases between. The germline V gene encodes CDR1 LNHDA and CDR2 SQIVND (reference sequence). The length of the CDR3 is 13 residues.

The rearrangement joins TRBV10-3 to TRBJ1-4; the D is unclear. CDR3 length: 14 amino acids. CDR1 ENHRY and CDR2 SYGVKD come from the germline V gene. V lost 0 bases to trimming and J lost 7 bases, with 9 bases between them. The CDR3 DNA is TGTGCCATCAGTGAGTCGAGGAGCGGTGAAAAACTGTTTTTT. This sequence encodes CAISESRSGEKLFF.

The V gene is TRBV18, the J gene TRBJ2-2; the match to TRBD2 covers 9 bases. CDR3 length: 18 amino acids. Trimming at V came to 3 bases and at J to 7 bases, leaving 15 bases not matched to a gene. Germline lookup yields CDR1 KGHSH and CDR2 LQKENI. The CDR3 bases are TGTGCCAGCTCACCGTGGTTATTAGCGGGAGAACTGAACGGGGAGCTGTTTTTT. This codes for CASSPWLLAGELNGELFF.

The chain carries TRBV11-2 and TRBJ1-2; 9 bases line up with TRBD1. V shed 4 bases, J shed 5 bases, and the junction held 14 bases outside the gene matches. From germline, CDR1 is SGHAT and CDR2 FQNNGV. CDR3 length equals 17 residues. CDR3 loop: CASSSYPTGGAGYGYTF. CDR3 sequence (DNA): TGTGCCAGCAGCTCCTACCCGACAGGGGGGGCAGGGTATGGCTACACCTTC.

The chain employs TRBV19 and TRBJ2-5; 9 nucleotides line up with TRBD2. The CDR3 is 18 amino acids. Looked up from germline, CDR1 is LNHDA and CDR2 is SQIVND (reference sequence). V gave up 6 bases and J gave up 5 bases; unmatched junction bases: 19. The DNA for the CDR3 is TGTGCCAGTAGCCTCCGAGCGGGGACTAGCAGGGGGACCGAGACCCAGTACTTC. It translates to CASSLRAGTSRGTETQYF.

The chain is built from TRBV25-1 and TRBJ1-5; TRBD1 agrees at 8 bases. The germline gives CDR1 MGHDK, CDR2 SYGVNS. This CDR3 comprises 14 residues. V was pared by 6 bases and J by 6 bases, with 7 bases of the junction left unmatched. This CDR3 reads CASSQTGGSQPQHF. For the CDR3, the DNA is TGTGCCAGCAGCCAAACAGGGGGTAGTCAGCCCCAGCATTTT.

The chain has TRBV3-1 (or the pseudogene TRBV3-2) and TRBJ2-7, with 7 bases aligning to TRBD1. This CDR3 is 14 amino acids long. The germline V gene has CDR1 LGHDT and CDR2 YNNKEL (reference sequence). Losses at the gene ends were 2 bases for V and 0 bases for J; bases not matched to a gene: 1. CDR3 DNA sequence: TGTGCCAGCAGCCAACAGGGGGACTCCTACGAGCAGTACTTC. Its protein product is CASSQQGDSYEQYF.

The genes are TRBV7-9 and TRBJ2-1, with a possible D match to TRBD1 (5 bases). Germline CDR1 SEHNR, CDR2 FQNEAQ (reference sequence). V lost 1 base, J lost 6 bases, and 10 bases lay in between. The CDR3 loop spans 14 amino acids. The CDR3 region is CASSLGRVGNEQFF. The CDR3 bases are TGTGCCAGCAGCTTAGGCAGGGTGGGCAATGAGCAGTTCTTC.

This chain joins TRBV5-4 and TRBJ1-3; D possibly corresponds to TRBD1 (5 bases). V was trimmed by 7 bases and J by 0 bases, leaving 8 bases between them. Germline V gene lookup returns CDR1 SGHNT and CDR2 YYREEE (reference sequence). This CDR3 has 13 residues. The DNA for the CDR3 is TGTGCCAGCGGGGGGGGCTCTGGAAACACCATATATTTT. It translates to CASGGGSGNTIYF. Full variable domain (rest looked up from reference TRBV5-4 and TRBJ1-3): ETGVTQSPTHLIKTRGQQVTLRCSSQSGHNTVSWYQQALGQGPQFIFQYYREEENGRGNFPPRFSGLQFPNYSSELNVNALELDDSALYLCASGGGSGNTIYFGEGSWLTVV.

The V call is TRBV11-2, the J call TRBJ1-6, with 9 nucleotides matching TRBD1. Looked up from germline, CDR1 is SGHAT and CDR2 is FQNNGV. This CDR3 spans 14 amino acids. V dropped 6 bases and J dropped 14; count of bases not matched to a gene: 11. This CDR3 is CASSTGTGREALHF. Here the CDR3 DNA reads TGTGCCAGCAGTACCGGGACAGGGCGGGAAGCCCTCCACTTT.

V usage is TRBV4-3 and J usage is TRBJ2-3; TRBD2 matches at 11 bases. V shed 4 bases and J 7 bases; nucleotides not matched to a gene: 7. CDR3 length: 15 amino acids. Germline assignment: CDR1 LGHNA and CDR2 YSLEER. The CDR3, as DNA: TGCGCCAGCAGCCCGAAGCTAGCGGGAGGTTATACGCAGTATTTT. This codes for CASSPKLAGGYTQYF.

The chain uses TRBV11-2 and TRBJ2-7, with a tentative D call TRBD1 (7 bases). CDR1 and CDR2 from the germline V gene are SGHAT and FQNNGV. The CDR3 length is 14 residues. The V end was cut by 3 bases, the J end by 4 bases, with 13 bases between. The CDR3 region has the DNA TGTGCCAGCAGCTTGCTGGAGGGGGCTTACGAGCAGTACTTC. It is translated as CASSLLEGAYEQYF.

This chain connects TRBV28 to TRBJ1-5, with 10 bases lining up with TRBD1. Germline V lookup: CDR1 MDHEN, CDR2 SYDVKM. CDR3 size: 15 residues. Trimming removed 6 bases from V and 3 bases from J; junction bases left unmatched: 5. The CDR3 DNA reads as TGTGCCAGCAGCCCGGGACAGGGGCCCAATCAGCCCCAGCATTTT. As protein: CASSPGQGPNQPQHF.

The rearrangement links TRBV30 to TRBJ1-5; D is ambiguous. The CDR3 is made up of 16 amino acids. Per the germline V gene, CDR1 is GTSNPN and CDR2 is SVGIG (reference sequence). The V end lost 4 bases, the J end lost 5 bases, and 21 bases lay between the germline ends. This chain's CDR3 is CAWTPSLTSLYQPQHF. CDR3 in DNA: TGTGCCTGGACCCCCTCCCTGACAAGCTTATATCAGCCCCAGCATTTT.